This TCR beta chain was recovered during a study of blood T cell repertoires in COVID-19. Turning to the study itself: The samples span acute and convalescent COVID-19 from the United States, Italy and Spain. Sample material is recorded as cDNA or gDNA derived from T cells, B-cell-depleted T cells, or PBMCs.

With 0 bases removed from V and 4 bases from J, the gap between germline ends came to 18 bases. CDR1 LGHDT and CDR2 YNNKEL come from the germline V gene (reference sequence). The CDR3 is 17 amino acids. As originally analysed: The assay estimated nucleated cells by amplifying reference gene primers. Sequencing used immunoSEQ multiplex PCR; TCRdb keeps in-frame clones, though not all of them. That table is the source of V, J and clone size, and D and trimming were worked out from the DNA. The profile covers 210,000 or so clones, with approximately 80% appearing a single time and roughly 7.6% taken by the ten largest. Seattle cases were enrolled at active infection and followed longitudinally.

The gene calls are TRBV3-1 (or the pseudogene TRBV3-2) and TRBJ2-5; no clear D. The clonotype comes from an elderly woman with COVID-19, enrolled during active disease. Sequenced: peripheral blood. Here the CDR3 reads CASSQEGGPTWRETQYF. The CDR3 nucleotides are TGTGCCAGCAGCCAAGAAGGTGGCCCCACCTGGAGAGAGACCCAGTACTTC.